This record covers a single TCR beta chain. Its antigen is not yet known. Nothing much larger sits one base from this clone, and base qualities are not available. The sample is drawn from a study of blood T cell repertoires in COVID-19 (dated by TCRdb to the early 2020s). General notes on the study: The collaborator samples originated in the United States, Italy and Spain and spanned the acute and convalescent phases of COVID-19. The material from the prospective study consisted of cDNA or gDNA derived from T cells, B-cell-depleted T cells, or PBMCs. Deeply sampled blood TCRbeta repertoires from subjects exposed to, actively infected with, or recovered from COVID-19 were included in the dataset. The repertoires were released in a freely available public database intended as a resource for research on the immune response to SARS-CoV-2. The samples were drawn from the first 160 participants of the ongoing ImmuneRACE study and from under 1,500 subjects provided by 6 global collaborators. Nearly every sample came with metadata listing a de-identified subject ID, COVID-19 status, age in years and sex. Where available, HLA class I and class II types were taken from metadata supplied by the sample provider and were not determined by assay-based typing. The research as a whole found: How much clinical and demographic metadata was included differed by source and by participant, and the metadata was provided uncurated.

The germline ends are 12 bases apart after V is trimmed by 5 bases and J by 3 bases. Counted from cysteine to phenylalanine, this CDR3 has 14 amino acids. Only CDR3 DNA is held: 42 bases, read in frame from base 1. CDR1 SEHNR and CDR2 FQNEAQ were looked up in the germline V gene (reference sequence). Each collaborating institution followed its own protocols to collect whole blood in K2EDTA tubes. For TCRbeta analysis, collaborators shipped samples in one of three forms: frozen whole blood, isolated PBMCs, or DNA extracted from either of those sample types. TCRbeta CDR3 regions were amplified from genomic DNA by means of the immunoSEQ Assay, a bias-controlled multiplex PCR. Under the source paper's analysis protocol: The number of nucleated cells in each sample was estimated by amplification of reference gene primers within the assay. To quantify the absolute abundance of each unique TCRbeta CDR3 rearrangement, sequence reads were collapsed and filtered. For each sample, productive Simpson clonality was calculated as the square root of Simpson's diversity index over productive rearrangements. The immuneACCESS repertoire file appears here via TCRdb, limited to in-frame rearrangements. These files lack a portion of the clones; in checked studies, under half of the deficit traces to unresolved V genes, and the cause of the others is not known. V and J calls and clone size are as listed in that table; D and trimming were resolved from the DNA. In all, the sample holds approximately 30,000 clones, and 93% of those were seen once. The ten largest clones capture 4.5% to 6.5% of the sample.

Recombination joined TRBV7-9 with TRBJ2-3; D gene: possibly TRBD1, on 6 matching bases. The sample comprised peripheral blood. This sequence was found in a human donor in a cohort sampled during active COVID-19. CDR3 sequence: CASSAVTGTDTQYF. The sequence in DNA is TGTGCCAGCAGCGCCGTGACAGGAACAGATACGCAGTATTTT.